Presented here are 19 T cell receptor beta chains from one specimen sequenced in a study of T cells in Graves' hyperthyroidism and ophthalmopathy. RNA transcripts served as the template for amplifying TCR beta CDR3 regions. HTBI primers drove first-round RT-PCR of the TCR CDR3. In TCRdb, the multiplex PCR reads were re-called with MiXCR into one record per CDR3 protein. The data show 350,000 to 400,000 distinct CDR3 sequences, approximately 13% seen once. The sample was blood. The receptors shown here come from a woman in her sixties or seventies with Graves' hyperthyroidism.

This sequence joins TRBV24-1 and TRBJ1-1; no firm D call. Germline lookup yields CDR1 KGHDR and CDR2 SFDVKD. V was shortened by 5 bases and J by 6 bases, with 15 bases between the two germline ends. The CDR3 covers 14 residues. The CDR3 DNA sequence: TGTGCCACCAGTGGGGCACCGAACACCGCTGAAGCTTTCTTT. This translates into CATSGAPNTAEAFF.

This clonotype was detected many times. This chain joins TRBV27 and TRBJ2-1; TRBD2 aligns across 10 bases. The CDR3 covers 14 residues. The germline CDR1 and CDR2 sequences are MNHEY and SMNVEV (reference sequence). V shed 8 bases and J 1 base; nucleotides not matched to a gene: 2. In nucleotides, the CDR3 is TGTGCCAGCGAGCGGGAGGGGTCCTACAATGAGCAGTTCTTC. It is translated as CASEREGSYNEQFF.

This clonotype occurred many times. The V call is TRBV18, the J call TRBJ2-2; 8 bases agree with TRBD1. Unmatched junction bases numbered 5, after V lost 4 bases and J lost 4 bases. Per germline, CDR1 KGHSH and CDR2 LQKENI. The length of the CDR3 is 15 residues. DNA for the CDR3: TGTGCCAGCTCACTGGGACAGGCGGCCACCGGGGAGCTGTTTTTT. This encodes CASSLGQAATGELFF.

This clonotype was seen a handful of times. The chain carries TRBV10-2 and TRBJ2-3; tentatively, D is TRBD1 (5 bases). CDR1 and CDR2 from the germline V gene are WSHSY and SAAADI. V dropped 7 bases and J dropped 6 bases, with 23 bases sitting between them. CDR3 length: 16 residues. The CDR3 loop reads CASKGRRPLRSDTQYF. CDR3 bases: TGCGCCAGCAAGGGGCGGAGACCCCTGAGGTCCGATACGCAGTATTTT.

Many counts were recorded for this clonotype. This sequence joins TRBV27 and TRBJ1-4; TRBD1 aligns across 7 bases. J lost 8 bases, V lost 3 bases, and 6 bases had no gene match. Germline loops: CDR1 MNHEY, CDR2 SMNVEV (reference sequence). CDR3 length equals 14 residues. CDR3 protein: CASSFQGEEEKLFF. The CDR3, as DNA: TGTGCCAGCAGTTTCCAGGGGGAAGAAGAAAAACTGTTTTTT.

This clonotype was detected many times. V is TRBV11-3 and J is TRBJ2-4; 7 bases agree with TRBD1. The CDR3 consists of 14 residues. V shed 4 bases and J 8 bases; nucleotides not matched to a gene: 8. Germline V gene lookup returns CDR1 SGHNT and CDR2 YENEEA. For the CDR3, the DNA is TGTGCCAGCAGCTCCGCCAGACAGGGAGACATTCAGTACTTC. Protein: CASSSARQGDIQYF.

This clonotype occurred many times. The chain combines TRBV7-8 with TRBJ2-1, with D possibly matching TRBD2 (6 bases). Germline-derived CDR1 and CDR2 are SGHVS and FQNEAQ. This CDR3 spans 16 amino acids. Trimming removed 5 bases from V and 4 bases from J, with 18 bases in between. The DNA for the CDR3 is TGTGCCAGCAGCAGCGCCCCTAGCGACTTTTACAATGAGCAGTTCTTC. Residues: CASSSAPSDFYNEQFF.

This clonotype was seen a few times. The chain carries TRBV11-2 and TRBJ2-3, with 9 nucleotides matching TRBD1. Trimming took 5 bases from V and 2 from J; bases not matched to a gene: 5. CDR3 length: 15 amino acids. Germline V gene lookup returns CDR1 SGHAT and CDR2 FQNNGV. CDR3 residues: CASSLRQGVTDTQYF. In DNA form, the CDR3 reads TGTGCCAGCAGCCTCCGACAGGGGGTCACAGATACGCAGTATTTT.

This clonotype was picked up a small number of times. The rearrangement links TRBV4-2 to TRBJ1-2; TRBD1 is a possible D gene (5 bases). The CDR3 length is 15 residues. Germline V gene data show CDR1 as LGHNA and CDR2 as YNFKEQ. Trimming stripped 1 base from V and 1 base from J, with 10 bases between. CDR3 amino acids: CASSQGAGNNYGYTF. CDR3 nucleotide sequence: TGTGCCAGCAGCCAAGGCGCAGGGAATAACTATGGCTACACCTTC.

The chain couples TRBV28 to TRBJ2-7; maybe TRBD1 (6 bases). The CDR3 sequence is 14 residues long. Germline CDR1 and CDR2: MDHEN and SYDVKM. Trimming cost V 8 bases and J 0 bases, with 14 bases left between them. The CDR3 DNA reads as TGTGCCAGCGTTGGGACATCGAGCTCCTACGAGCAGTACTTC. Translation gives CASVGTSSSYEQYF.

This clonotype was counted between two and nine times. This chain joins TRBV15 and TRBJ2-2, with no clear D. Germline CDR1 is LNHNV and CDR2 is YYDKDF (reference sequence). V was shortened by 0 bases and J by 5 bases, with 4 bases between the two germline ends. CDR3 length: 13 residues. CDR3 coding DNA: TGTGCCACCAGCAGAGAAGCGACCGGGGAGCTGTTTTTT. It yields the protein CATSREATGELFF.

This clonotype occurred many times. The CDR3 DNA reads TGTGCCAGCAGCCCTCGGACAGACTCCTATAATTCACCCCTCCACTTT. This translates into CASSPRTDSYNSPLHF. This rearrangement joins TRBV6-1 to TRBJ1-6; TRBD1 is a possible D gene (6 bases). The CDR3 has 16 residues. Trimming shortened V by 6 bases and J by 0 bases, and 12 bases separated the two germline ends. Germline V gives CDR1 MNHNS, CDR2 SASEGT.

This clonotype was detected a few times. The V call is TRBV6-1, the J call TRBJ1-2; no clear D. CDR1 is MNHNS, CDR2 SASEGT, per germline. The V end was cut by 6 bases, the J end by 8 bases, with 19 bases between. This CDR3 comprises 14 residues. CDR3 residues: CASRRIAGDQGYTF. The CDR3 DNA reads TGTGCCAGCAGGCGAATCGCCGGCGATCAAGGCTACACCTTC.

This clonotype has at least ten counts. The J gene is TRBJ2-5, the V gene TRBV20-1; D unresolved. Deletions cut 0 bases from V and 4 bases from J, with 6 bases between. Germline V CDR1 and CDR2: DFQATT, SNEGSKA (reference sequence). CDR3 size: 12 residues. CDR3 loop: CSAREQRETQYF. In DNA form, the CDR3 reads TGCAGTGCTAGAGAACAGAGAGAGACCCAGTACTTC.

A remark on this clonotype: A single base separates this from a much larger clone, so it may be a read error. This sequence joins TRBV10-1 and TRBJ1-1; D not resolved. The CDR3 sequence is 13 residues long. Germline V gene sequence: CDR1 WNHNN, CDR2 SYGVQD (reference sequence). The DNA of the CDR3 is TGCGCCAGCAGACTCGACGGAAACACTGAAGCTTCCTTT. It encodes CASRLDGNTEASF.

This clonotype was seen at least ten times. The chain's CDR3 is CASSTSGTSVHEQYF. Here the CDR3 DNA reads TGCGCCAGCAGCACATCCGGGACTAGCGTCCACGAGCAGTACTTC. The chain has TRBV5-1 and TRBJ2-7, with 10 bases aligning to TRBD2. This CDR3 comprises 15 residues. CDR1 is SGHRS, CDR2 YFSETQ, per germline. V gave up 4 bases and J gave up 5 bases; unmatched junction bases: 9.

This chain connects TRBV9 to TRBJ2-1, with 10 bases that match TRBD2. This CDR3 has 14 amino acids. CDR1 SGDLS and CDR2 YYNGEE come from the germline V gene. V trimming: 0 bases; J trimming: 9 bases; junction bases outside the gene matches: 3. The CDR3 protein is CASSVGSGRGEQFF. DNA of the CDR3: TGTGCCAGCAGCGTAGGCAGCGGGAGGGGTGAGCAGTTCTTC.

This clonotype showed up just a few times. The V call is TRBV5-1, the J call TRBJ1-4; tentative D call: TRBD1 (5 bases). Per the germline V gene, CDR1 is SGHRS and CDR2 is YFSETQ. The length of the CDR3 is 12 residues. Between the trimmed V and J ends, which lost 4 bases and 5 bases, there was a span of 6 bases. The DNA of the CDR3 is TGCGCCAGCAGCAGGGGAAATGAAAAACTGTTTTTT. Its protein product is CASSRGNEKLFF.

At least ten counts were recorded for this clonotype. V and J are TRBV3-1 and TRBJ2-7; the D is unclear. CDR1 LGHDT and CDR2 YNNKEL come from the germline V gene (reference sequence). The CDR3 loop spans 11 amino acids. Trimming pared 1 base from V and 6 bases from J, leaving 4 bases between. CDR3 sequence reads: CASSQGGEQYF. The CDR3 nucleotides read TGTGCCAGCAGCCAAGGCGGCGAGCAGTACTTC.